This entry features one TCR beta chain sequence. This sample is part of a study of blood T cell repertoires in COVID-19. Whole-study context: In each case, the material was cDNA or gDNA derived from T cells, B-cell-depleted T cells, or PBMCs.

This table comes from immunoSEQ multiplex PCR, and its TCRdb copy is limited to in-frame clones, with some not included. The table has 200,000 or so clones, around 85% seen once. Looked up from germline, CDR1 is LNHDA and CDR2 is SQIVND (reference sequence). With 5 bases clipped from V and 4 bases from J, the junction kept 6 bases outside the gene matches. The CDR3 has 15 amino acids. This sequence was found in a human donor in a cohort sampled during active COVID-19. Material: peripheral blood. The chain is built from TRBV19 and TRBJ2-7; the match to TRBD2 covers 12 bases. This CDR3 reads CASSSRTSGTYEQYF. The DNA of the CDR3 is TGTGCCAGTAGTTCCCGGACTAGCGGGACTTACGAGCAGTACTTC.